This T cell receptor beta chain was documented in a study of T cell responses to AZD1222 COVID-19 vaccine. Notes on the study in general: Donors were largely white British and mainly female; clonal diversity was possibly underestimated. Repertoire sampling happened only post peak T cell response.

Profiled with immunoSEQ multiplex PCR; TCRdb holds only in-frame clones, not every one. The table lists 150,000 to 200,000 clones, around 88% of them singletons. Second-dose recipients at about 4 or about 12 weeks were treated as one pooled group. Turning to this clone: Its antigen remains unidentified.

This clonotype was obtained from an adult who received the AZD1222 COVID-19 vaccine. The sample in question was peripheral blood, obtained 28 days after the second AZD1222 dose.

This chain's CDR3 is CASSLTGGLNSGNTIYF. CDR3 sequence (DNA): TGTGCCAGCAGCTTAACTGGGGGGCTTAACTCTGGAAACACCATATATTTT. The chain recombines TRBV11-2 with TRBJ1-3; TRBD1 might be the D (6 bases). Trimming removed 2 bases from V and 0 bases from J, with 14 bases in between. The CDR3 extends over 17 amino acids. CDR1 and CDR2 (germline): SGHAT, FQNNGV.